This T cell receptor (beta chain) was documented in a study of T cell repertoires in cytomegalovirus infection. Study-wide background: Researchers turned to recently identified HLA-C-restricted CMV epitopes as well as well-studied HLA-B-restricted ones. In public TCR beta signatures, there were indications of both CMV infection and matching HLA type.

Germline loops: CDR1 SGHVS, CDR2 FQNEAQ. This CDR3 has 16 amino acids. V was clipped by 5 bases and J by 0 bases; unmatched bases: 7. TCRdb called the reads again in MiXCR, with one record for every CDR3 protein. The table shows about a million distinct CDR3 sequences, with roughly a third occurring only once. Regarding the study as a whole: Using cumulative public TCR beta family frequency, the authors identified those who carried CMV together with the relevant HLA. Dominant in the ex vivo response were TCR beta clonotypes restricted by HLA-C and specific for CMV.

The table lists this clonotype with many counts. The antigen is unknown. This specimen consisted of cultured CD8+ T cells from PBMCs, obtained from culture after CMV antigen stimulation. This chain links TRBV7-8 with TRBJ2-1, with 7 positions matching TRBD1. The clonotype was recovered from a human donor in good health (CMV status not recorded). Some clones in this sample may be carry-over from other donors' samples. This CDR3 reads CASSVDTGVSYNEQFF. In DNA form, the CDR3 reads TGTGCCAGCAGCGTCGATACAGGGGTCTCCTACAATGAGCAGTTCTTC.